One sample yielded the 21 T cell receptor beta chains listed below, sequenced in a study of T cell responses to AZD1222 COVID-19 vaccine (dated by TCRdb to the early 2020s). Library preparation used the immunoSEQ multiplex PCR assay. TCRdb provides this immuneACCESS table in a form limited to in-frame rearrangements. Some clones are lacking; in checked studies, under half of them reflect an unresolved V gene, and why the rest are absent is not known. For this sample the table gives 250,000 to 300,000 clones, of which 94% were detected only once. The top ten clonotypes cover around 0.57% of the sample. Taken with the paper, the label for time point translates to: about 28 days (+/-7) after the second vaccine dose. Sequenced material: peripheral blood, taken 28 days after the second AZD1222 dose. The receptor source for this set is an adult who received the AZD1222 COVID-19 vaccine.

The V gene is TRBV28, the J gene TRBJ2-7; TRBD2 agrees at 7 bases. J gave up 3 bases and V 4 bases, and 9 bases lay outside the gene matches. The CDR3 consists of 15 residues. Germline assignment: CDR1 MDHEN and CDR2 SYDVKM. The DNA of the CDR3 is TGTGCCAGCAGTTCCCCGGGACTATCCTTCTACGAGCAGTACTTC. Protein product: CASSSPGLSFYEQYF.

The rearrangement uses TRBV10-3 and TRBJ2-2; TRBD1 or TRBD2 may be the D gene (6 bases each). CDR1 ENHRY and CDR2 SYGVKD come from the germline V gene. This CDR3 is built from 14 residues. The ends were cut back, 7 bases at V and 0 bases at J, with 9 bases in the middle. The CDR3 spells CAIKGGANTGELFF. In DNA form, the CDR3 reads TGTGCCATCAAGGGGGGCGCGAACACCGGGGAGCTGTTTTTT.

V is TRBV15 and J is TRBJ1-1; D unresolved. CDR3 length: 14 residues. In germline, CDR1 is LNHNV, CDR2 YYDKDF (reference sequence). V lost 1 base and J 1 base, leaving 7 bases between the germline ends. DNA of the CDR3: TGTGCCACCAGCAGAGGTCCGACGAACACTGAAGCTTTCTTT. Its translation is CATSRGPTNTEAFF.

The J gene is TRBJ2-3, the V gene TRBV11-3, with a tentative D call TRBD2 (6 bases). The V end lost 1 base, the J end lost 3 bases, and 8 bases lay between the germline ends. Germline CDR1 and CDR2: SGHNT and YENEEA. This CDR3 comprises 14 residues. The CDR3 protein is CASSLASGTDTQYF. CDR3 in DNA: TGTGCCAGCAGCTTAGCGAGCGGGACAGATACGCAGTATTTT.

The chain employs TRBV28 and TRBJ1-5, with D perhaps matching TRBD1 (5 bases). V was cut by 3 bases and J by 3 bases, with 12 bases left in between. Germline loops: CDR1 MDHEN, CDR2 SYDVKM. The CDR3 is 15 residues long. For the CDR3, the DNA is TGTGCCAGCAGTTTCCTCCGGGGGGACAATCAGCCCCAGCATTTT. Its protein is CASSFLRGDNQPQHF.

The chain's CDR3 is CASSPGGMNTEAFF. In nucleotides, the CDR3 is TGTGCCAGCAGCCCAGGGGGCATGAACACTGAAGCTTTCTTT. This chain uses TRBV7-2 with TRBJ1-1; 8 bases are shared with TRBD1. With V trimmed by 5 bases and J by 0 bases, 2 bases remained unmatched. Germline CDR1 SGHTA, CDR2 FQGNSA. The CDR3 loop spans 14 amino acids.

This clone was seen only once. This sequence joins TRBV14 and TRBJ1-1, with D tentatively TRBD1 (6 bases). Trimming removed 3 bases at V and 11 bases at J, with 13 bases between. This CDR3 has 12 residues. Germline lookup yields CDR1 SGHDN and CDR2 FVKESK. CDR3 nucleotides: TGTGCCAGCAGCCACCTGGGGACAATTGCTTTCTTT. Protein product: CASSHLGTIAFF.

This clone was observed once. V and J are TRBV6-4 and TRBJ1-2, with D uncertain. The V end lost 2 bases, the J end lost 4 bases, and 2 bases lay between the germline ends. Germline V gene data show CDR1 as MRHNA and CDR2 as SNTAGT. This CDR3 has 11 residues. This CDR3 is CASSDRYGYTF. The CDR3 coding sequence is TGTGCCAGCAGTGACCGCTATGGCTACACCTTC.

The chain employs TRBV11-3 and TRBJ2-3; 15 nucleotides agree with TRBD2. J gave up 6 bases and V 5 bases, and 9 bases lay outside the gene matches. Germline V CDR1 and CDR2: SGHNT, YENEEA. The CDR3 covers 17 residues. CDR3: CASSPSGTSGRLDTQYF. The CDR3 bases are TGTGCCAGCAGCCCATCCGGGACTAGCGGGAGGCTCGATACGCAGTATTTT.

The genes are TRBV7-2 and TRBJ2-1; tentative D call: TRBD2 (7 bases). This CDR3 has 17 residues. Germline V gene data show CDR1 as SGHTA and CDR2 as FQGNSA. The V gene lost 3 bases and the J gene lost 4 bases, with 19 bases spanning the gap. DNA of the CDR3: TGTGCCAGCAGCTTGGGGGGGGCTAGAGCGTGGTACAATGAGCAGTTCTTC. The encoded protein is CASSLGGARAWYNEQFF.

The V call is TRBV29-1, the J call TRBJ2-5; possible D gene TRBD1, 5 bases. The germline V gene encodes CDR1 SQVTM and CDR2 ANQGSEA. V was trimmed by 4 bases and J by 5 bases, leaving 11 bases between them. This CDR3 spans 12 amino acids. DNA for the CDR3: TGCAGCGTTGTGCGCAGGGCGGAGACCCAGTACTTC. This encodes CSVVRRAETQYF. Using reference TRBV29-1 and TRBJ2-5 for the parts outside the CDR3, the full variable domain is SAVISQKPSRDICQRGTSLTIQCQVDSQVTMMFWYRQQPGQSLTLIATANQGSEATYESGFVIDKFPISRPNLTFSTLTVSNMSPEDSSIYLCSVVRRAETQYFGPGTRLLVL.

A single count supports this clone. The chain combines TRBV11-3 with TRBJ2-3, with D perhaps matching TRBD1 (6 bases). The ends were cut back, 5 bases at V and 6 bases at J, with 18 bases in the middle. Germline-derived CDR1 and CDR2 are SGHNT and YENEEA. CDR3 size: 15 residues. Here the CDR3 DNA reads TGTGCCAGCAGCCCGACCGCAGGGGATGGGGATACGCAGTATTTT. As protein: CASSPTAGDGDTQYF.

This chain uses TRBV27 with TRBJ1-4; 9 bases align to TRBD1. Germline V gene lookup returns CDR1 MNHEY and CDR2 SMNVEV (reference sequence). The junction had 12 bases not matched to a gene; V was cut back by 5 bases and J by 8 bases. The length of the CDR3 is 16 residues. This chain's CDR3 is CASSDSGTGLGEKLFF. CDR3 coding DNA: TGTGCCAGCAGTGACTCCGGGACAGGGTTGGGAGAAAAACTGTTTTTT.

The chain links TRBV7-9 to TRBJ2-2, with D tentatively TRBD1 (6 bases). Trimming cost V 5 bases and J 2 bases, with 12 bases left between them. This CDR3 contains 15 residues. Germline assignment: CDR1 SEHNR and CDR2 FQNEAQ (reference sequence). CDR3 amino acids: CASSPHRVNTGELFF. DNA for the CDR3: TGTGCCAGCAGCCCCCACAGGGTAAACACCGGGGAGCTGTTTTTT.

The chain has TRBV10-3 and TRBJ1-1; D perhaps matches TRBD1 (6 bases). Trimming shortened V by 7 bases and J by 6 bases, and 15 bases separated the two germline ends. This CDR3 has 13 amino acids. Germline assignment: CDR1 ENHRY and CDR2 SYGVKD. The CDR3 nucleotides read TGTGCCATCACCCTTCATCAGGGGTCTGAAGCTTTCTTT. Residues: CAITLHQGSEAFF.

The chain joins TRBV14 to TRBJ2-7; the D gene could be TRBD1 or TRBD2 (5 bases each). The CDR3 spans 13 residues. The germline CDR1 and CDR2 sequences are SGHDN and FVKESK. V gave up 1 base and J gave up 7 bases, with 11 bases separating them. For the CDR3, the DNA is TGTGCCAGCAGCCAAGGACAGCGCGGGGAGCAGTACTTC. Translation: CASSQGQRGEQYF.

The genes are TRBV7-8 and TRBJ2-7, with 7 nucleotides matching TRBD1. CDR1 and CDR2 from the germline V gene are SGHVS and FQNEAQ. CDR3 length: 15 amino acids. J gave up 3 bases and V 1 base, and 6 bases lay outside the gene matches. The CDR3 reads CASSLVGQAFYEQYF. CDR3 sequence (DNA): TGTGCCAGCAGCTTAGTCGGACAGGCGTTCTACGAGCAGTACTTC.

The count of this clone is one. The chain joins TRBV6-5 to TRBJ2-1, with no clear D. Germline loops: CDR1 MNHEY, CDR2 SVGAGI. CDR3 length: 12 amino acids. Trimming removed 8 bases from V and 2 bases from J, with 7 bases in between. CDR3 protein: CASSSTYNEQFF. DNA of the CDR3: TGTGCCAGCTCTAGTACCTACAATGAGCAGTTCTTC.

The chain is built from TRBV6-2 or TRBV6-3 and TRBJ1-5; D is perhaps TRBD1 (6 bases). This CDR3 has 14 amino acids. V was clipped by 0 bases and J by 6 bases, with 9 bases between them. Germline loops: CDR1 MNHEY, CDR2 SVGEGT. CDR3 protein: CASSYSTGIQPQHF. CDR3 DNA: TGTGCCAGCAGTTACTCTACAGGGATTCAGCCCCAGCATTTT.

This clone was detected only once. DNA of the CDR3: TGTGCCACCAGCAGTGGGAGGGGAGATACGCAGTATTTT. Translating gives CATSSGRGDTQYF. The chain joins TRBV15 to TRBJ2-3; the match to TRBD2 covers 7 bases. V trimming: 3 bases; J trimming: 5 bases; junction bases outside the gene matches: 2. Germline lookup yields CDR1 LNHNV and CDR2 YYDKDF (reference sequence). The CDR3 loop spans 13 amino acids.

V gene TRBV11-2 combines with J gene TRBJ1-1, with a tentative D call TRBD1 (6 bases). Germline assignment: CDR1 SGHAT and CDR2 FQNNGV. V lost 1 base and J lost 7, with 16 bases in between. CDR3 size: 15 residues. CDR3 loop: CASSLGWTEVDEAFF. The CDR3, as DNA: TGTGCCAGCAGCTTAGGGTGGACAGAAGTAGATGAAGCTTTCTTT. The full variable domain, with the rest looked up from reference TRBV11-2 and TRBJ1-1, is EAGVAQSPRYKIIEKRQSVAFWCNPISGHATLYWYQQILGQGPKLLIQFQNNGVVDDSQLPKDRFSAERLKGVDSTLKIQPAKLEDSAVYLCASSLGWTEVDEAFFGQGTRLTVV.